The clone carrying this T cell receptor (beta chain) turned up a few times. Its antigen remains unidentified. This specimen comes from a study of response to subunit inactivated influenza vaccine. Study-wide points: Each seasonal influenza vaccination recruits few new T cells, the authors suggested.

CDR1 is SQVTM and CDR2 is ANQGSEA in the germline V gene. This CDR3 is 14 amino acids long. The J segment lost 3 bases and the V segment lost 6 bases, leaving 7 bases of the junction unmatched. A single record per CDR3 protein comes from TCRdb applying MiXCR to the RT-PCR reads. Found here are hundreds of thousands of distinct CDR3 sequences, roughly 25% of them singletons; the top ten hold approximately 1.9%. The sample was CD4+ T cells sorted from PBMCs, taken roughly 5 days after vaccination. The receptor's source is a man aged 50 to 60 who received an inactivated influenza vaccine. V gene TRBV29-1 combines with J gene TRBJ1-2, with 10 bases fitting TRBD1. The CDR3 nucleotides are TGCAGCGTCTCCCTGGGGACAGGGGACTATGGCTACACCTTC. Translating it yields CSVSLGTGDYGYTF.